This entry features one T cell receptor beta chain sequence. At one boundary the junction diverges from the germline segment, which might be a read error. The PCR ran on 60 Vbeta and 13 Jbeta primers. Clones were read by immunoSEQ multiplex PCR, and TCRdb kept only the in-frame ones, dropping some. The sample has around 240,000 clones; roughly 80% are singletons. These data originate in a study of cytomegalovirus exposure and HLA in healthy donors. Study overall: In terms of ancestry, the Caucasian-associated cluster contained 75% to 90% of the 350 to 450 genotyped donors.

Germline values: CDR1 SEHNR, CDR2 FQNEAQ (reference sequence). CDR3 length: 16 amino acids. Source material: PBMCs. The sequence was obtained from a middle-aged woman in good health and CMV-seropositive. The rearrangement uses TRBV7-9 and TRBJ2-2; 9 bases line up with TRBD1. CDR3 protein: CSSSFRDRDKNGELFF. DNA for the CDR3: TGTTCCAGCAGCTTTCGGGACAGGGATAAGAACGGGGAGCTGTTTTTT.